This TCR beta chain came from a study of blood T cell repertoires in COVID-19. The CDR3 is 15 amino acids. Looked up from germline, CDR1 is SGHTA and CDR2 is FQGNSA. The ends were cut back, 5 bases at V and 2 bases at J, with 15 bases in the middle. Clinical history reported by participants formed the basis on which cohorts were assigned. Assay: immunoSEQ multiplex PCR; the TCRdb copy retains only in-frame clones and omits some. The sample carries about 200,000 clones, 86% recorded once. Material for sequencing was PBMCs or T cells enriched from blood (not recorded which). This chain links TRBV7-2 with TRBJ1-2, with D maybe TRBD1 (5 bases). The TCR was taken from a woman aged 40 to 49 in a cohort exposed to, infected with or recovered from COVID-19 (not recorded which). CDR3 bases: TGTGCCAGCAGCCCGGGGGGATGGGGAAACTATGGCTACACCTTC. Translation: CASSPGGWGNYGYTF.